This T cell receptor (beta chain) was recorded in a study of early T cells in non-severe SARS-CoV-2 infection. Study at large: The chains were unpaired, and the sequenced material was bulk RNA from unsorted whole blood. Study-level findings and limits: The matching step, a VDJdb search, favored anti-spike CD8 responses and missed private and CD4 specificities.

V gave up 3 bases and J gave up 8 bases; unmatched junction bases: 10. Germline CDR1 is SEHNR and CDR2 is FQNEAQ (reference sequence). The CDR3 spans 15 residues. Researchers tagged individual cDNA molecules with unique molecular identifiers. One entry per CDR3 protein, called by TCRdb with MiXCR from the 5' RACE reads. The repertoire holds roughly 77,000 distinct CDR3 sequences, with 12% as singletons. A word on this clonotype: Its target is unknown.

Sequencing was performed on whole blood. The V call is TRBV7-9, the J call TRBJ2-1, with TRBD1 identical over 7 bases. The receptor comes from an adult who was a healthcare worker with PCR-confirmed SARS-CoV-2 infection or an uninfected control (not recorded which). Written as DNA, the CDR3 is TGTGCCAGCAGCTTCCAGGGGGTTCGTGGAGATGAGCAGTTCTTC. It is translated as CASSFQGVRGDEQFF.